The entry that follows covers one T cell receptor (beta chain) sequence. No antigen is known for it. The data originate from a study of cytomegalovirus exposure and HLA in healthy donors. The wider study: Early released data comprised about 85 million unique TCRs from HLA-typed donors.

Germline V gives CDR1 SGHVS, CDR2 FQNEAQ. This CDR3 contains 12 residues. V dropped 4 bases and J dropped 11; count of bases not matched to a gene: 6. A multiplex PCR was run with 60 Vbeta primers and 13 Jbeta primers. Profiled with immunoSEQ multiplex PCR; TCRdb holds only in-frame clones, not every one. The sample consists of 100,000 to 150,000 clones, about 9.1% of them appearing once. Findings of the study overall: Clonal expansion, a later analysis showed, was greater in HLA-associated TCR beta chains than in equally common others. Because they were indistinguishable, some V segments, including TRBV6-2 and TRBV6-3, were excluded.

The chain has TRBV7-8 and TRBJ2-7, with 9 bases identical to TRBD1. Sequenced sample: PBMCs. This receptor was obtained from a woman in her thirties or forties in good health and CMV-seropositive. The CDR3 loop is CASSSGTGMKYF. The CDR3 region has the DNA TGTGCCAGCAGCTCCGGGACAGGGATGAAGTACTTC.